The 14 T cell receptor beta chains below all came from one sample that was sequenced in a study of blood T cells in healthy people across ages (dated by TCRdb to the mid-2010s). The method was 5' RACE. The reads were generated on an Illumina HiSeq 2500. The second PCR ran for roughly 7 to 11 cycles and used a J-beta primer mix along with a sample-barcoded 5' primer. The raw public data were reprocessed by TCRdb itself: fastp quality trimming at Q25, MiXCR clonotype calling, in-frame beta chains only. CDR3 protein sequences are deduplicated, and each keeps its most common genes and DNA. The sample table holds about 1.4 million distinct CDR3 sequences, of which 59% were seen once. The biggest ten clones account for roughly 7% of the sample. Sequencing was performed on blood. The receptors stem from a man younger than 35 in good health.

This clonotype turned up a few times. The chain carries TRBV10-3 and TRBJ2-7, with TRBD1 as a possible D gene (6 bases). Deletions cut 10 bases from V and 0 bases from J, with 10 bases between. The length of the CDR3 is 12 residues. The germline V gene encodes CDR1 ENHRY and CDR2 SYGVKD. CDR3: CATGDASYEQYF. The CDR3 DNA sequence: TGTGCCACAGGGGACGCCTCCTACGAGCAGTACTTC.

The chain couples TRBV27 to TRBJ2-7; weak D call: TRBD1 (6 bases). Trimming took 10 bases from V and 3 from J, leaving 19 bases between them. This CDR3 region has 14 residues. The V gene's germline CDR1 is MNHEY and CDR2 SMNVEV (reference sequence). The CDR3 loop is CATSATGRGYEQYF. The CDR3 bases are TGTGCCACAAGCGCGACAGGTCGGGGCTACGAGCAGTACTTC.

The CDR3 region is CSAILAGELPGNTIYF. The CDR3 coding sequence is TGCAGCGCAATTCTCGCCGGGGAGTTGCCTGGAAACACCATATATTTT. The V gene is TRBV29-1, the J gene TRBJ1-3; no clear D. V was shortened by 7 bases and J by 2 bases, with 21 bases between the two germline ends. CDR1 and CDR2 (germline): SQVTM, ANQGSEA. The CDR3 contains 16 residues.

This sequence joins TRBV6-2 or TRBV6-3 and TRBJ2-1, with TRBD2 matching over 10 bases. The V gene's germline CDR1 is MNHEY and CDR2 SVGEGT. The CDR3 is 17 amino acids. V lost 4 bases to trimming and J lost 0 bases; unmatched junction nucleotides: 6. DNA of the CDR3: TGTGCCAGCAGTTCGTTGGGACTAGCGCGCTCCTACAATGAGCAGTTCTTC. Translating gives CASSSLGLARSYNEQFF.

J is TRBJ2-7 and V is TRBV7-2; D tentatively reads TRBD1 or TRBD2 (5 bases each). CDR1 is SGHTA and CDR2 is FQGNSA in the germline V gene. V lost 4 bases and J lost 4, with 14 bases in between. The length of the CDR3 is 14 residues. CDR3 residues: CASSSLGPFYEQYF. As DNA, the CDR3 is TGTGCCAGCAGCTCACTGGGACCATTTTACGAGCAGTACTTC.

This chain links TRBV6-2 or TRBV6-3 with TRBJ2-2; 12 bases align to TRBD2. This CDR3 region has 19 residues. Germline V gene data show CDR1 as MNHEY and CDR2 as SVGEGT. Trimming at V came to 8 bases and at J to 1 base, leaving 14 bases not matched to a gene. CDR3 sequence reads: CASHMTSGGGTENTGELFF. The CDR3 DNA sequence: TGTGCCAGCCATATGACTAGCGGGGGAGGAACCGAGAACACCGGGGAGCTGTTTTTT.

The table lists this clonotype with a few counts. The chain's CDR3 is CASSYGSRTDTQYF. DNA for the CDR3: TGTGCCAGCAGTTACGGCAGCAGAACAGATACGCAGTATTTT. The V call is TRBV6-2 or TRBV6-3, the J call TRBJ2-3; D is ambiguous. In germline, CDR1 is MNHEY, CDR2 SVGEGT. The CDR3 length is 14 residues. Trimming left V 2 bases short and J 3 bases short, with 9 bases between.

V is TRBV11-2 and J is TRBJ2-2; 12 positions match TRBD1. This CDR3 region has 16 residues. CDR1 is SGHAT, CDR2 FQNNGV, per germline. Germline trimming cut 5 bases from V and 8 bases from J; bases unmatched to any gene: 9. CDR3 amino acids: CASSPSGQGAIGELFF. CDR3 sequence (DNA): TGTGCCAGCAGCCCATCGGGACAGGGGGCAATAGGGGAGCTGTTTTTT.

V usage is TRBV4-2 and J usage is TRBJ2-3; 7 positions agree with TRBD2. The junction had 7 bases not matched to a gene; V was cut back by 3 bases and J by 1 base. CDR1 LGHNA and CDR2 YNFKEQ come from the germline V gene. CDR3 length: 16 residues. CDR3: CASSQSTSQGTDTQYF. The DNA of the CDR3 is TGTGCCAGCAGCCAGTCGACTAGCCAGGGCACAGATACGCAGTATTTT.

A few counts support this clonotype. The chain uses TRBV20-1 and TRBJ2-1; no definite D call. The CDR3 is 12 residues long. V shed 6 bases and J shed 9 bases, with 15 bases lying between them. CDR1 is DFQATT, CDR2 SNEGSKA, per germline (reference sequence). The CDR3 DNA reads TGCAGTGCCCTATATGATAACAGTGAGCAGTTCTTC. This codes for CSALYDNSEQFF.

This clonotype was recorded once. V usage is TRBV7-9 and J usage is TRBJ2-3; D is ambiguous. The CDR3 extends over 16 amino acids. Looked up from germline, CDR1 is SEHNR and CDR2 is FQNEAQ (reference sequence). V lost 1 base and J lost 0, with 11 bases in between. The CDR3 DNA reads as TGTGCCAGCAGCTTAGGAAAAGTCGGGAGCACAGATACGCAGTATTTT. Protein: CASSLGKVGSTDTQYF.

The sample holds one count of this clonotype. The CDR3 DNA reads TGCAGTGCTAGTTCCTTAACAGGGGGCCGGGAGACCCAGTACTTC. As protein: CSASSLTGGRETQYF. The V and J genes are TRBV20-1 and TRBJ2-5, with 9 positions matching TRBD1. J was trimmed by 5 bases and V by 3 bases; bases with no gene match: 10. The CDR3 has 15 residues. Germline V CDR1 and CDR2: DFQATT, SNEGSKA (reference sequence).

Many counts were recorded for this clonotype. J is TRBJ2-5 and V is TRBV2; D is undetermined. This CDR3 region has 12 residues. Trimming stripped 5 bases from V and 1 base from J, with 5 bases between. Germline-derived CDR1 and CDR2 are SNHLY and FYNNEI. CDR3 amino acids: CASSRPQETQYF. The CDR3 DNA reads TGTGCCAGCAGTAGGCCCCAAGAGACCCAGTACTTC.

The CDR3 loop is CASSPGTPNYEQYF. CDR3 DNA: TGTGCCAGCAGCCCGGGGACTCCCAACTACGAGCAGTACTTC. The chain uses TRBV12-3 or TRBV12-4 and TRBJ2-7, with D possibly matching TRBD2 (6 bases). The V gene lost 6 bases and the J gene lost 3 bases, with 15 bases spanning the gap. The CDR3 is made up of 14 amino acids.